The clone carrying this T cell receptor beta chain turned up a few times. What it binds is unknown. These data belong to a study of identical twins. Points from the study as a whole: Models, which agreed with sharing between unrelated individuals, nonetheless underestimated the out-of-frame TCR alpha sharing seen in monozygotic twins.

TCRdb independently ran MiXCR on the 5' RACE reads; one entry per CDR3 protein. The sample consists of 500,000 or so distinct CDR3 sequences, more than 13% of them appearing once. Between the trimmed V and J ends, which lost 0 bases and 3 bases, there was a span of 13 bases. Germline-derived CDR1 and CDR2 are SGDLS and YYNGEE. The CDR3 sequence is 16 residues long. These data were likewise used in another study, on yellow fever vaccine responses in identical twins.

The chain is built from TRBV9 and TRBJ2-1; D is unclear. The material sequenced was CD4+ T cells sorted from blood. The TCR was taken from a young woman in good health. The CDR3, as DNA: TGTGCCAGCAGCGTAGGTAACTTGCAAGGCTACAATGAGCAGTTCTTC. Translating it yields CASSVGNLQGYNEQFF.